This T cell receptor beta chain was captured in a study of STAT5B mutations in CD4+ large granular lymphocyte leukemia. Assay used: immunoSEQ multiplex PCR; TCRdb lists only in-frame clones, some missing. This sample has around 21,000 clones, with less than 80% found just once. The source material was CD4+ T cells from blood buffy coats. This receptor was taken from a human donor in good health.

The CDR3 DNA follows: TGTGCCAGCGGGGCCAGGGGGCCGTACAATGAGCAGTTCTTC. Translation: CASGARGPYNEQFF. The rearrangement joins TRBV11-2 to TRBJ2-1; TRBD1 matches 8 bases. The CDR3 is 14 residues long. CDR1 is SGHAT, CDR2 FQNNGV, per germline. Trimming removed 8 bases from V and 4 bases from J; junction bases left unmatched: 7. The entire variable domain, with the rest obtained from reference TRBV11-2 and TRBJ2-1, is as follows: EAGVAQSPRYKIIEKRQSVAFWCNPISGHATLYWYQQILGQGPKLLIQFQNNGVVDDSQLPKDRFSAERLKGVDSTLKIQPAKLEDSAVYLCASGARGPYNEQFFGPGTRLTVL.